These 7 T cell receptor beta chains were sequenced from one sample in a study of T cells after yellow fever vaccination. TCRdb redid the calling of the 5' RACE reads with MiXCR, one entry per CDR3 protein. The top ten clones hold approximately 16% of a sample with roughly 520,000 distinct CDR3 sequences, around a fifth of them seen once. The sequences come from PBMCs, collected less than 25 days after the first yellow fever vaccination. These receptors were collected from a man aged 18 to 29 who received the YFV17D yellow fever vaccine.

This clonotype was detected a few times. This sequence joins TRBV11-2 and TRBJ1-4; D gene unclear. There are 11 residues in the CDR3. Deletions cut 5 bases from V and 8 bases from J, with 6 bases between. Germline assignment: CDR1 SGHAT and CDR2 FQNNGV. In DNA form, the CDR3 reads TGTGCCAGCAGCCACGGCGAAAAACTGTTTTTT. Its translation: CASSHGEKLFF. Full variable domain (remainder filled in from reference TRBV11-2 and TRBJ1-4): EAGVAQSPRYKIIEKRQSVAFWCNPISGHATLYWYQQILGQGPKLLIQFQNNGVVDDSQLPKDRFSAERLKGVDSTLKIQPAKLEDSAVYLCASSHGEKLFFGSGTQLSVL.

The rearrangement uses TRBV6-5 and TRBJ1-1, with 7 bases aligning to TRBD1. Germline V lookup: CDR1 MNHEY, CDR2 SVGAGI. The CDR3 loop spans 14 amino acids. Losses at the gene ends were 0 bases for V and 7 bases for J; bases not matched to a gene: 5. The CDR3 coding sequence is TGTGCCAGCAGTTACTCAGGGCCAGGGGGTGAAGCTTTCTTT. Its protein is CASSYSGPGGEAFF.

A few counts support this clonotype. The rearrangement links TRBV20-1 to TRBJ1-6, with a possible D match to TRBD1 (5 bases). The CDR3 length is 12 residues. Germline CDR1 reads DFQATT; CDR2 reads SNEGSKA (reference sequence). The V end was cut by 1 base, the J end by 13 bases, with 11 bases between. CDR3 amino acids: CSARASGLPLHF. As DNA, the CDR3 is TGCAGTGCTAGAGCCTCGGGACTGCCCCTCCACTTT.

The chain joins TRBV7-2 to TRBJ1-1; 8 bases fit TRBD1. The germline V gene encodes CDR1 SGHTA and CDR2 FQGNSA. Unmatched junction bases numbered 2, after V lost 5 bases and J lost 3 bases. This CDR3 region has 13 residues. This CDR3 reads CASSIQGDTEAFF. As DNA, the CDR3 is TGTGCCAGCAGCATACAGGGGGACACTGAAGCTTTCTTT.

The chain recombines TRBV7-6 with TRBJ1-3, with TRBD1 identical over 9 bases. J was trimmed by 2 bases and V by 3 bases; bases with no gene match: 2. CDR1 is SGHVS, CDR2 FNYEAQ, per germline. The CDR3 covers 15 residues. The CDR3 DNA reads TGTGCCAGCAGCTTTGGGACAGGGACTGGAAACACCATATATTTT. Encoded protein: CASSFGTGTGNTIYF.

The genes are TRBV19 and TRBJ1-5; D is unresolved. Germline V gene lookup returns CDR1 LNHDA and CDR2 SQIVND (reference sequence). There are 14 residues in the CDR3. The V gene lost 6 bases and the J gene lost 3 bases, with 12 bases spanning the gap. CDR3 protein: CASSTPIHNQPQHF. As DNA, the CDR3 is TGTGCCAGTAGCACCCCCATCCACAATCAGCCCCAGCATTTT.

There are many counts of this clonotype. The rearrangement links TRBV10-2 to TRBJ2-5, with TRBD1 identical over 8 bases. Germline V gene data show CDR1 as WSHSY and CDR2 as SAAADI. V trimming: 8 bases; J trimming: 1 base; junction bases outside the gene matches: 0. The length of the CDR3 is 12 residues. CDR3 in DNA: TGCGCCAGCGGACAGGGCCAAGAGACCCAGTACTTC. Encoded protein: CASGQGQETQYF.